This TCR beta chain was retrieved from a study of response to subunit inactivated influenza vaccine. Whole-study results and caveats: Few additional T cells are recruited per seasonal influenza vaccination, authors suggested.

One entry per CDR3 protein results from TCRdb running MiXCR on the RT-PCR reads. This repertoire shows about 520,000 distinct CDR3 sequences, about 25% found once; its top ten account for approximately 2%. Germline assignment: CDR1 KGHDR and CDR2 SFDVKD. V dropped 4 bases and J dropped 0; count of bases not matched to a gene: 11. This CDR3 is 18 amino acids long. Of note for this clonotype: Antigen: not known.

This clonotype was sampled from a man in his forties or fifties who received an inactivated influenza vaccine. This sequence joins TRBV24-1 and TRBJ1-3; 7 nucleotides align to TRBD1. Sequenced here: CD4+ T cells sorted from PBMCs, sampled around 5 days after vaccination. CDR3: CATSDPRQGPSSGNTIYF. In DNA form, the CDR3 reads TGTGCCACCAGTGACCCGAGACAGGGTCCAAGCTCTGGAAACACCATATATTTT.